A selection of T cell receptor beta chains follows, all from one sample in a study of cytomegalovirus exposure and HLA in healthy donors. Some clones are missing from TCRdb's copy, which holds only in-frame ones; the method was immunoSEQ multiplex PCR. The sample includes some 290,000 clones, roughly 90% of them seen just once. Sequences were obtained from PBMCs. Receptors were obtained from a man aged 25 to 40 in good health and CMV-seronegative. Both conserved end residues are part of each CDR3. The size field is filled for only some rows; it gives once, few, many or a size class.

v_call	j_call	clone_size	cdr3_aa
TRBV6-1	TRBJ1-5	NA	CASGSGYQPQHF
TRBV19	TRBJ1-2	NA	CASTGDSDGYTF
TRBV2	TRBJ1-5	NA	CASSTRTGEVNQPQHF
TRBV4-2	TRBJ1-5	once	CASSQDRQGTQPQHF
TRBV19	TRBJ2-5	once	CASSIGAGARETQYF
TRBV13	TRBJ2-5	NA	CASSLGSGGLETQYF
TRBV7-9	TRBJ2-7	NA	CASRPDGSYEQYF
TRBV7-8	TRBJ1-3	NA	CASSLVRAGNTIYF
TRBV6-5	TRBJ2-7	few	CASSYIGQGSHEQYF
TRBV4-1	TRBJ1-3	few	CASSRGTGRQTGNTIYF
TRBV2	TRBJ2-3	NA	CASSGGSGGTVTGDTQYF